This TCR beta chain was retrieved from a study of cytomegalovirus exposure and HLA in healthy donors. Use of 60 Vbeta and 13 Jbeta primers characterized the PCR. Here immunoSEQ multiplex PCR was the method, and the copy in TCRdb shows in-frame clones only, minus some. The sample holds approximately 150,000 clones, 70% to 85% seen once. As regards this clone: The antigen is not known.

This CDR3 is 14 amino acids long. Germline trimming cut 5 bases from V and 6 bases from J; bases unmatched to any gene: 8. CDR1 and CDR2 (germline): SGHTA, FQGNSA. Study-wide results and caveats: When analyzed later, a missense DCLRE1C variant was found to be linked to TCR beta V- and J-gene trimming. Cytomegalovirus-associated TCR beta chains were listed, numbering 150 to 200. Later, an analysis showed that TCR beta chains associated with HLA were more clonally expanded than others that were equally common.

Sequencing was performed on PBMCs. This receptor was obtained from a male donor in good health and CMV-seronegative. The chain carries TRBV7-2 and TRBJ1-1; TRBD1 matches 8 bases. CDR3 in amino acids: CASSPTGGSPEAFF. DNA of the CDR3: TGTGCCAGCAGCCCTACAGGGGGGTCCCCTGAAGCTTTCTTT.